The clone carrying this T cell receptor (beta chain) was counted once. CDR1 and CDR2 from the germline V gene are SGDLS and YYNGEE. The CDR3 extends over 16 amino acids. V lost 4 bases, J lost 5 bases, and 10 bases stayed unmatched. The sample comes from a study of T-cell reconstitution after alpha-beta-depleted transplantation in children. The authors prepared the TCRbeta library with unique molecular identifiers. TCRdb recomputed calls from the PCR reads with MiXCR, one row per CDR3 protein. The profile covers over 550,000 distinct CDR3 sequences, with roughly a tenth appearing a single time and 3.5% to 5% taken by the ten largest.

The chain has TRBV9 and TRBJ2-7, with 12 bases lining up with TRBD2. The receptor was isolated from a human donor who donated a stem cell graft to a child with acute myeloid leukemia. The specimen was PBMCs from the stem cell graft donor, collected from the stem cell graft. CDR3 coding DNA: TGTGCCAGCAGCCCGACTAGCGGGAGTTATTCCCACGAGCAGTACTTC. It encodes CASSPTSGSYSHEQYF.